The 30 T cell receptor beta chains in this list originate from one sample, sequenced in a study of T cells in Graves' hyperthyroidism and ophthalmopathy (dated by TCRdb to the late 2010s). The receptor library was made with multiplex PCR. TCRdb lists the instrument as Illumina HiSeq 2000. Amplification of TCR beta CDR3 regions was carried out from RNA transcripts. The TCR CDR3 was subjected to a first round of RT-PCR using the HTBI primer set and the Qiagen OneStep RT-PCR kit. TCRdb applied fastp at Q25 and MiXCR to the public reads, then kept only in-frame beta chains. Records with the same CDR3 protein are collapsed into one entry carrying the most frequent genes and DNA. Here the sample has about 300,000 distinct CDR3 sequences; approximately 19% occur a single time. Of the sample, less than 40% falls within the top ten clones. The specimen sequenced was blood. These receptors all stem from a man in his fifties or sixties with Graves' ophthalmopathy.

This clonotype showed up many times. This chain links TRBV20-1 with TRBJ2-7; D perhaps matches TRBD1 (6 bases). The CDR3 runs 12 residues. Germline V gives CDR1 DFQATT, CDR2 SNEGSKA (reference sequence). The V gene lost 5 bases and the J gene lost 4 bases, with 12 bases spanning the gap. Here the CDR3 reads CSARTVYYEQYF. CDR3 nucleotide sequence: TGCAGTGCTCGGACAGTCTATTACGAGCAGTACTTC.

This rearrangement joins TRBV29-1 to TRBJ2-5; TRBD2 matches at 14 bases. Looked up from germline, CDR1 is SQVTM and CDR2 is ANQGSEA. V trimming: 0 bases; J trimming: 4 bases; junction bases outside the gene matches: 7. The CDR3 runs 17 residues. The CDR3 region is CSVEDWGLAGVRETQYF. As DNA, the CDR3 is TGCAGCGTTGAAGATTGGGGACTAGCGGGAGTCCGAGAGACCCAGTACTTC.

In its sample, this clonotype was seen many times. The gene calls are TRBV3-1 and TRBJ2-1, with TRBD2 identical over 8 bases. J lost 9 bases, V lost 2 bases, and 9 bases had no gene match. The CDR3 loop spans 15 amino acids. CDR1 and CDR2 (germline): LGHDT, YNNKEL (reference sequence). CDR3 residues: CASSQTGGVEGEQFF. CDR3 sequence (DNA): TGTGCCAGCAGCCAAACCGGGGGGGTCGAGGGTGAGCAGTTCTTC.

This clonotype appeared a few times. This chain connects TRBV28 to TRBJ2-2; D gene unclear. From germline, CDR1 is MDHEN and CDR2 SYDVKM. Trimming removed 6 bases from V and 1 base from J, with 6 bases in between. The CDR3 extends over 13 amino acids. The DNA of the CDR3 is TGTGCCAGCAGCAACAGGAACACCGGGGAGCTGTTTTTT. Translation gives CASSNRNTGELFF.

This clonotype was detected ten times or more. The chain uses TRBV27 and TRBJ2-1; D possibly corresponds to TRBD2 (6 bases). The V gene lost 5 bases and the J gene lost 6 bases, with 11 bases spanning the gap. There are 13 residues in the CDR3. Germline V lookup: CDR1 MNHEY, CDR2 SMNVEV (reference sequence). CDR3 DNA: TGTGCCAGCAGTAGGCGGGACTTCAATGAGCAGTTCTTC. This translates into CASSRRDFNEQFF.

The table lists this clonotype with many counts. This chain connects TRBV11-3 to TRBJ2-1; TRBD1 is a possible D gene (7 bases). Germline V gene sequence: CDR1 SGHNT, CDR2 YENEEA. This CDR3 is built from 16 residues. Trimming left V 2 bases short and J 10 bases short, with 21 bases between. CDR3: CASSLLSGGTIGEQFF. CDR3 nucleotides: TGTGCCAGCAGCTTACTCTCAGGGGGGACAATAGGGGAGCAGTTCTTC.

The chain employs TRBV29-1 and TRBJ2-7, with D tentatively TRBD2 (5 bases). Germline CDR1 reads SQVTM; CDR2 reads ANQGSEA. Trimming stripped 5 bases from V and 5 bases from J, with 13 bases between. The CDR3 is 12 residues long. CDR3 nucleotides: TGCAGCGTTCGAGCGGAGGTCCACGAGCAGTACTTC. Amino acids: CSVRAEVHEQYF.

This clonotype was counted between two and nine times. The chain is built from TRBV10-2 and TRBJ2-1; TRBD2 agrees at 7 bases. V trimming: 1 base; J trimming: 5 bases; junction bases outside the gene matches: 8. Per the germline V gene, CDR1 is WSHSY and CDR2 is SAAADI. The CDR3 covers 16 residues. The CDR3 here is CASSEYLAAGDNEQFF. The CDR3 coding sequence is TGCGCCAGCAGTGAGTACCTAGCGGCAGGCGACAATGAGCAGTTCTTC.

The chain is built from TRBV3-1 and TRBJ2-7, with D perhaps matching TRBD1 (6 bases). The length of the CDR3 is 16 residues. The germline V gene has CDR1 LGHDT and CDR2 YNNKEL (reference sequence). V was clipped by 1 base and J by 7 bases, with 20 bases between them. The CDR3 reads CASSQGGPWGLGEQYF. The DNA for the CDR3 is TGTGCCAGCAGCCAAGGTGGACCTTGGGGGCTAGGGGAGCAGTACTTC.

This clonotype was picked up a small number of times. Written as DNA, the CDR3 is TGTGCCAGCAGCGGACTAAGCGGGGCCACCCAAGAGACCCAGTACTTC. This translates into CASSGLSGATQETQYF. J is TRBJ2-5 and V is TRBV5-6; 7 nucleotides match TRBD2. CDR1 is SGHDT and CDR2 is YYEEEE in the germline V gene. V was clipped by 4 bases and J by 1 base; unmatched bases: 10. The length of the CDR3 is 16 residues.

This clonotype has ten or more counts. The chain carries TRBV27 and TRBJ1-1; no definite D call. Looked up from germline, CDR1 is MNHEY and CDR2 is SMNVEV (reference sequence). The CDR3 loop spans 15 amino acids. Trimming shortened V by 5 bases and J by 1 base, and 14 bases separated the two germline ends. CDR3 sequence reads: CASSLNPHPNTEAFF. The CDR3, as DNA: TGTGCCAGCAGTCTAAACCCGCACCCGAACACTGAAGCTTTCTTT.

V gene TRBV20-1 combines with J gene TRBJ2-1; 8 bases are shared with TRBD2. The CDR3 has 18 residues. Germline CDR1 and CDR2: DFQATT and SNEGSKA (reference sequence). V was clipped by 4 bases and J by 3 bases; unmatched bases: 17. The CDR3 sequence is CSAMSPPGLAGGYNEQFF. CDR3 nucleotides: TGCAGTGCTATGAGTCCCCCGGGGCTAGCGGGTGGCTACAATGAGCAGTTCTTC.

There are a few counts of this clonotype. The chain couples TRBV4-1 to TRBJ1-1; the match to TRBD1 covers 7 bases. The CDR3 is 12 amino acids. Unmatched junction bases numbered 3, after V lost 4 bases and J lost 7 bases. Germline CDR1 and CDR2: MGHRA and YSYEKL. CDR3 amino acids: CASSRDRLEAFF. CDR3 DNA sequence: TGCGCCAGCAGCCGGGACAGACTTGAAGCTTTCTTT.

This clonotype was recorded a few times. The gene calls are TRBV12-3 or TRBV12-4 and TRBJ2-5; no clear D gene. This CDR3 comprises 14 residues. Trimming removed 3 bases at V and 5 bases at J, with 13 bases between. The CDR3 sequence: CASSFGSERETQYF. The CDR3 DNA reads as TGTGCCAGCAGTTTTGGGTCCGAGAGGGAGACCCAGTACTTC.

In its sample, this clonotype was seen many times. V and J are TRBV11-2 and TRBJ2-1, with 8 nucleotides matching TRBD2. CDR3 length equals 17 residues. Germline V lookup: CDR1 SGHAT, CDR2 FQNNGV. V gave up 1 base and J gave up 1 base; unmatched junction bases: 6. CDR3 sequence: CASSLAASGPSYNEQFF. As DNA, the CDR3 is TGTGCCAGCAGCTTAGCGGCTAGCGGGCCTTCCTACAATGAGCAGTTCTTC.

There are many counts of this clonotype. The chain employs TRBV11-3 and TRBJ2-3; no definite D call. V lost 4 bases to trimming and J lost 0 bases, with 11 bases between them. CDR1 is SGHNT and CDR2 is YENEEA in the germline V gene. The CDR3 runs to 15 residues. CDR3 DNA sequence: TGTGCCAGCAGCTCCTCCAGCAGAAGCACAGATACGCAGTATTTT. This codes for CASSSSSRSTDTQYF.

At least ten counts were recorded for this clonotype. The V and J genes are TRBV18 and TRBJ1-5; tentative D call: TRBD1 (5 bases). The V end was cut by 3 bases, the J end by 2 bases, with 14 bases between. From germline, CDR1 is KGHSH and CDR2 LQKENI. There are 16 residues in the CDR3. The CDR3 loop is CASSPMVSGGNQPQHF. The CDR3 coding sequence is TGTGCCAGCTCACCGATGGTGTCGGGGGGCAATCAGCCCCAGCATTTT.

The chain is built from TRBV10-3 and TRBJ1-3, with 9 bases aligning to TRBD1. The CDR3 is 14 amino acids. The ends lost 10 bases at V and 5 bases at J; junction bases unmatched: 9. Germline CDR1 reads ENHRY; CDR2 reads SYGVKD. In DNA form, the CDR3 reads TGTGCCACCAGACAGGGGGTGAATAGAAACACCATATATTTT. Its translation: CATRQGVNRNTIYF.

V and J are TRBV14 and TRBJ1-1, with 10 bases lining up with TRBD1. After removal of 3 bases from V and 9 bases from J, the junction contained 7 bases not matched to a gene. The CDR3 loop spans 14 amino acids. Germline V CDR1 and CDR2: SGHDN, FVKESK. In nucleotides, the CDR3 is TGTGCCAGCAGCCATCTCGGACAGGGGGGGAAAGCTTTCTTT. Residues: CASSHLGQGGKAFF.

This clonotype occurred many times. The chain recombines TRBV6-6 with TRBJ1-2; no clear D. CDR1 and CDR2 (germline): MNHNY, SVGAGI (reference sequence). The CDR3 totals 13 residues. Deletions cut 2 bases from V and 1 base from J, with 5 bases between. The CDR3 sequence is CASSYSINYGYTF. DNA of the CDR3: TGTGCCAGCAGTTACAGCATTAACTATGGCTACACCTTC.

This clonotype has ten or more counts. The rearrangement links TRBV6-1 to TRBJ2-2; the D gene could be TRBD1 or TRBD2 (6 bases each). The germline gives CDR1 MNHNS, CDR2 SASEGT. Trimming removed 0 bases from V and 7 bases from J, with 18 bases in between. This CDR3 is 17 amino acids long. CDR3 amino acids: CASSEASRGTTIGELFF. DNA for the CDR3: TGTGCCAGCAGTGAAGCGTCCCGGGGGACAACCATCGGGGAGCTGTTTTTT.

This rearrangement joins TRBV29-1 to TRBJ2-5; no firm D call. The V end lost 4 bases, the J end lost 2 bases, and 8 bases lay between the germline ends. The CDR3 sequence is 12 residues long. CDR1 SQVTM and CDR2 ANQGSEA come from the germline V gene. This CDR3 is CSVVPVQETQYF. CDR3 DNA: TGCAGCGTTGTGCCGGTACAAGAGACCCAGTACTTC.

This clonotype was found many times. CDR3 loop: CASSFSETMNTEAFF. DNA for the CDR3: TGTGCCAGCAGCTTCTCAGAGACCATGAACACTGAAGCTTTCTTT. The chain combines TRBV11-2 with TRBJ1-1; no clear D gene. V lost 3 bases, J lost 0 bases, and 11 bases lay in between. The CDR3 length is 15 residues. CDR1 and CDR2 from the germline V gene are SGHAT and FQNNGV. Looking up the rest from reference TRBV11-2 and TRBJ1-1 gives the full variable domain: EAGVAQSPRYKIIEKRQSVAFWCNPISGHATLYWYQQILGQGPKLLIQFQNNGVVDDSQLPKDRFSAERLKGVDSTLKIQPAKLEDSAVYLCASSFSETMNTEAFFGQGTRLTVV.

This rearrangement joins TRBV7-9 to TRBJ2-2; 10 nucleotides match TRBD2. Germline V gene data show CDR1 as SEHNR and CDR2 as FQNEAQ (reference sequence). The CDR3 extends over 17 amino acids. The ends lost 8 bases at V and 6 bases at J; junction bases unmatched: 15. The CDR3 sequence is CASFLGTSALRAGELFF. In DNA form, the CDR3 reads TGTGCCAGCTTCCTAGGGACTAGCGCATTAAGAGCCGGGGAGCTGTTTTTT.

This clonotype turned up a few times. The chain combines TRBV15 with TRBJ2-7, with 9 bases aligning to TRBD2. V shed 6 bases, J shed 2 bases, and the junction held 8 bases outside the gene matches. CDR3 length equals 15 residues. Germline V gene sequence: CDR1 LNHNV, CDR2 YYDKDF (reference sequence). The DNA of the CDR3 is TGTGCCACCAGGCCCGGACTAGCGAAGGCCTACGAGCAGTACTTC. It translates to CATRPGLAKAYEQYF.

Only a few counts were recorded for this clonotype. The rearrangement joins TRBV29-1 to TRBJ1-4; D is unresolved. The CDR3 contains 12 residues. V was cut by 1 base and J by 7 bases, with 7 bases left in between. Per germline, CDR1 SQVTM and CDR2 ANQGSEA. The CDR3: CSVEVAVEKLFF. CDR3 nucleotide sequence: TGCAGCGTTGAAGTGGCGGTTGAAAAACTGTTTTTT.

In its sample, this clonotype was seen many times. J is TRBJ2-3 and V is TRBV4-1; 8 nucleotides match TRBD2. This CDR3 spans 15 amino acids. Germline V gene data show CDR1 as MGHRA and CDR2 as YSYEKL. Trimming cost V 4 bases and J 0 bases; bases outside gene matches: 3. This CDR3 reads CASSPRGASTDTQYF. The CDR3, as DNA: TGCGCCAGCAGCCCGCGGGGGGCTAGCACAGATACGCAGTATTTT.

This clonotype turned up a few times. The chain has TRBV5-5 and TRBJ2-7; D might be TRBD2 (5 bases). With 0 bases removed from V and 2 bases from J, the gap between germline ends came to 15 bases. The CDR3 is 16 residues long. In germline, CDR1 is SGHKS, CDR2 YYEKEE (reference sequence). As DNA, the CDR3 is TGTGCCAGCAGCTTGGCCTATAAGCGGACCGCCTACGAGCAGTACTTC. Its protein product is CASSLAYKRTAYEQYF.

V gene TRBV7-9 combines with J gene TRBJ2-1, with 13 bases fitting TRBD2. Germline V lookup: CDR1 SEHNR, CDR2 FQNEAQ (reference sequence). After removal of 4 bases from V and 7 bases from J, the junction contained 10 bases not matched to a gene. The CDR3 runs to 17 residues. CDR3 residues: CASSSGGLAGIMNEQFF. The CDR3 DNA is TGTGCCAGCAGCTCCGGGGGACTAGCGGGAATAATGAATGAGCAGTTCTTC.

This clonotype was recorded at least ten times. V is TRBV18 and J is TRBJ2-7; no clear D gene. Trimming pared 0 bases from V and 0 bases from J, leaving 9 bases between. CDR3 length: 15 residues. The germline CDR1 and CDR2 sequences are KGHSH and LQKENI. The CDR3 region has the DNA TGTGCCAGCTCACCACCGACGCAGAGCTCCTACGAGCAGTACTTC. It yields the protein CASSPPTQSSYEQYF.